This TCR beta chain came from a study of cytomegalovirus exposure and HLA in healthy donors. Looking at the study overall: Around 180 million T cells yielded around 120 million unique TCR beta sequences in earlier analysis.

The PCR was carried out with 60 Vbeta primers and 13 Jbeta primers. This table comes from immunoSEQ multiplex PCR, and its TCRdb copy is limited to in-frame clones, with some not included. Here the sample spans about 120,000 clones, roughly 72% being singletons. Turning to this clone: Its antigen is undetermined.

Study-level findings and limits: A later examination showed that TCR association rates differed by HLA locus, with DRB1 most and HLA-C fewest. When analyzed later, a missense DCLRE1C variant was found to be linked to TCR beta V- and J-gene trimming.

The sequencing sample was made of PBMCs. The TCR sequence derives from a man in his forties in good health and CMV-seropositive.

CDR3 DNA sequence: TGTGCCAGCAGCTTGGTACCTAGCGGGGGGATACAAGAGACCCAGTACTTC. As protein: CASSLVPSGGIQETQYF. The chain carries TRBV5-4 and TRBJ2-5, with 11 bases identical to TRBD2. CDR1 SGHNT and CDR2 YYREEE come from the germline V gene (reference sequence). V lost 0 bases, J lost 2 bases, and 6 bases stayed unmatched. CDR3 length equals 17 residues. Together with reference TRBV5-4 and TRBJ2-5, the CDR3 gives the full variable domain: ETGVTQSPTHLIKTRGQQVTLRCSSQSGHNTVSWYQQALGQGPQFIFQYYREEENGRGNFPPRFSGLQFPNYSSELNVNALELDDSALYLCASSLVPSGGIQETQYFGPGTRLLVL.